Presented here are 31 T cell receptor beta chains from one specimen sequenced in a study of monozygotic twins with inflammatory bowel disease. TCRdb re-called the 5' RACE reads; one entry per CDR3 protein, DNA not given. The listing records some 150,000 distinct CDR3 sequences. Sequenced material: blood. The receptors derive from a human donor with ulcerative colitis or Crohn's disease, or a healthy co-twin of an affected twin (not recorded which).

This rearrangement joins TRBV7-2 to TRBJ1-6. There are 13 residues in the CDR3. Germline assignment: CDR1 SGHTA and CDR2 FQGNSA. This CDR3 is CASSLERDSPLHF.

This chain connects TRBV27 to TRBJ2-1. Germline values: CDR1 MNHEY, CDR2 SMNVEV (reference sequence). The CDR3 is 11 amino acids. CDR3 protein: CASSLGNEQFF.

The chain combines TRBV7-2 with TRBJ2-7; TCRdb outputs TRBD1, but without DNA this stays unchecked. The CDR3 has 14 amino acids. Germline loops: CDR1 SGHTA, CDR2 FQGNSA. This chain's CDR3 is CASSLFDRDYEQYF.

The chain is built from TRBV3-1 and TRBJ2-7; no DNA is available, so the TRBD2 call from TCRdb remains unchecked. The CDR3 contains 15 residues. The germline gives CDR1 LGHDT, CDR2 YNNKEL (reference sequence). The chain's CDR3 is CASSLTSGGSYEQYF.

V is TRBV5-1 and J is TRBJ2-1; TCRdb indicates TRBD1, and absent DNA this call remains unverified. The CDR3 totals 17 residues. Germline-derived CDR1 and CDR2 are SGHRS and YFSETQ. The CDR3 region is CASALFRGQGPYNEQFF.

The V call is TRBV25-1, the J call TRBJ2-4. The CDR3 is 16 amino acids. Germline values: CDR1 MGHDK, CDR2 SYGVNS. CDR3 region: CASSEFGLAGKNIQYF.

The chain joins TRBV18 to TRBJ2-7; the TRBD2 assignment by TCRdb is unverifiable without DNA. The CDR3 extends over 17 amino acids. Germline loops: CDR1 KGHSH, CDR2 LQKENI. CDR3 region: CASSPPRGLAASYEQYF.

The chain is built from TRBV6-1 and TRBJ1-1; TCRdb selects TRBD1, and the lack of DNA leaves this call unchecked. CDR1 is MNHNS and CDR2 is SASEGT in the germline V gene. The CDR3 totals 14 residues. CDR3 sequence reads: CASSPLTGLDEAFF.

The chain links TRBV2 to TRBJ2-2; the TCRdb D gene call, TRBD2, has no DNA to confirm it. In germline, CDR1 is SNHLY, CDR2 FYNNEI. The CDR3 extends over 14 amino acids. CDR3 region: CAIGGSGSNGELFF.

This chain joins TRBV15 and TRBJ2-7; the TCRdb D gene call, TRBD1, has no DNA to confirm it. The CDR3 spans 15 residues. In germline, CDR1 is LNHNV, CDR2 YYDKDF (reference sequence). The CDR3 loop reads CATSSPDRGSYEQYF.

V gene TRBV5-1 combines with J gene TRBJ2-7; TCRdb's D call, TRBD1, is unchecked because there is no DNA. This CDR3 is 16 amino acids long. Germline assignment: CDR1 SGHRS and CDR2 YFSETQ. CDR3 sequence reads: CASSSPRQGAFHEQYF.

The chain uses TRBV24-1 and TRBJ2-5; TCRdb selects TRBD1, and the lack of DNA leaves this call unchecked. The CDR3 contains 16 residues. Germline V gene data show CDR1 as KGHDR and CDR2 as SFDVKD. CDR3 region: CATSDRTARGVETQYF.

The chain links TRBV20-1 to TRBJ2-7. CDR1 and CDR2 from the germline V gene are DFQATT and SNEGSKA (reference sequence). This CDR3 is built from 13 residues. CDR3 in amino acids: CSARERYLYEQYF.

V usage is TRBV20-1 and J usage is TRBJ2-1; lacking DNA, the TRBD2 call made by TCRdb goes unchecked. This CDR3 contains 14 residues. The germline V gene encodes CDR1 DFQATT and CDR2 SNEGSKA (reference sequence). The CDR3 is CSARAGDLYNEQFF.

V and J are TRBV7-2 and TRBJ2-7; TCRdb calls TRBD1, which cannot be checked without DNA. The CDR3 has 14 amino acids. The germline gives CDR1 SGHTA, CDR2 FQGNSA. CDR3 residues: CASSLARGPYEQYF.

The J gene is TRBJ1-4, the V gene TRBV7-9. Germline lookup yields CDR1 SEHNR and CDR2 FQNEAQ (reference sequence). This CDR3 comprises 14 residues. CDR3 region: CASSLSGDQEKLFF.

The V and J genes are TRBV7-3 and TRBJ2-2; lacking DNA, the TRBD2 call made by TCRdb goes unchecked. Germline loops: CDR1 SGHTA, CDR2 FQGTGA. The CDR3 runs to 13 residues. This chain's CDR3 is CASSSIAGGELFF.

The chain carries TRBV7-2 and TRBJ1-3. The CDR3 sequence is 15 residues long. Germline CDR1 reads SGHTA; CDR2 reads FQGNSA. The CDR3 is CASSPSGYSGNTIYF.

The chain uses TRBV12-3 or TRBV12-4 and TRBJ2-1; the D gene TCRdb calls, TRBD2, cannot be checked with no DNA. This CDR3 is 15 amino acids long. The CDR3 spells CASEREREPYNEQFF.

J is TRBJ1-4 and V is TRBV24-1; TCRdb's assignment of TRBD1 cannot be checked, as there is no DNA. CDR3 length equals 15 residues. Germline V CDR1 and CDR2: KGHDR, SFDVKD. CDR3 protein: CATSTGTGGREKLFF.

The J gene is TRBJ2-1, the V gene TRBV6-5; with no DNA, the TCRdb D assignment of TRBD2 cannot be verified. CDR3 length: 15 amino acids. Germline V lookup: CDR1 MNHEY, CDR2 SVGAGI. Here the CDR3 reads CASSYLLAGEDEQFF.

The chain uses TRBV4-2 and TRBJ2-5; the TRBD2 assignment by TCRdb is unverifiable without DNA. Germline assignment: CDR1 LGHNA and CDR2 YNFKEQ. The CDR3 runs to 16 residues. CDR3 in amino acids: CASSPSLAGGQETQYF.

V is TRBV19 and J is TRBJ1-2; with no DNA, the TCRdb D assignment of TRBD1 cannot be verified. The CDR3 has 14 residues. CDR1 and CDR2 from the germline V gene are LNHDA and SQIVND (reference sequence). CDR3 loop: CASRIELGARGYTF.

The V and J genes are TRBV7-2 and TRBJ2-5. The CDR3 loop spans 15 amino acids. CDR1 is SGHTA, CDR2 FQGNSA, per germline. CDR3 residues: CASSLGRRTQETQYF.

CDR3 sequence: CSARDWTGGGNEQYF. This rearrangement joins TRBV20-1 to TRBJ2-7; TCRdb names TRBD1, which stays unverified in the absence of DNA. CDR1 DFQATT and CDR2 SNEGSKA come from the germline V gene (reference sequence). The CDR3 runs 15 residues.

The chain carries TRBV7-2 and TRBJ1-2. CDR3 size: 12 residues. Germline-derived CDR1 and CDR2 are SGHTA and FQGNSA. The CDR3 loop is CASSLGEGSYTF.

The chain carries TRBV27 and TRBJ2-7. CDR3 length: 13 amino acids. Germline CDR1 is MNHEY and CDR2 is SMNVEV (reference sequence). CDR3 protein: CASSLSSAYEQYF.

The chain combines TRBV10-3 with TRBJ2-3. The CDR3 length is 14 residues. CDR1 is ENHRY, CDR2 SYGVKD, per germline. CDR3 sequence reads: CAISDPSSTDTQYF.

The gene calls are TRBV5-5 and TRBJ2-3. Germline V gives CDR1 SGHKS, CDR2 YYEKEE (reference sequence). CDR3 length equals 14 residues. The CDR3 sequence is CASSLSRWTDTQYF.

The chain uses TRBV25-1 and TRBJ1-6; TCRdb names TRBD1, which stays unverified in the absence of DNA. Germline V gene sequence: CDR1 MGHDK, CDR2 SYGVNS. This CDR3 spans 15 amino acids. The CDR3 spells CASSGDRWKRSPLHF.

The CDR3 sequence: CASSDRLRYGYTF. The J gene is TRBJ1-2, the V gene TRBV10-2. From germline, CDR1 is WSHSY and CDR2 SAAADI. The CDR3 extends over 13 amino acids.